These 18 T cell receptor beta chains share one sample of origin, sequenced in a study of cytomegalovirus exposure and HLA in healthy donors. 60 Vbeta and 13 Jbeta primers were used in PCR. TCRdb's copy holds only in-frame clones and misses some; the assay was immunoSEQ multiplex PCR. The data show over 150,000 clones, with approximately 80% seen just once and around 4.8% held by the top ten. The sample consisted of PBMCs. The receptors derive from a man younger than 35 in good health and CMV-seronegative.

On this clone: This sample includes further DNA sequences coding for the same CDR3. The chain joins TRBV11-3 to TRBJ2-7; D unclear. CDR3 size: 14 residues. V dropped 4 bases and J dropped 9 bases, with 19 bases sitting between them. CDR1 SGHNT and CDR2 YENEEA come from the germline V gene. CDR3 DNA sequence: TGTGCCAGCAGCTCCCCCGAGTTCCCCCTCCGGCAGTACTTC. Its translation: CASSSPEFPLRQYF.

This clone was detected once. The genes are TRBV18 and TRBJ1-2, with 7 positions matching TRBD1. Per the germline V gene, CDR1 is KGHSH and CDR2 is LQKENI. Trimming at V came to 6 bases and at J to 4 bases, leaving 8 bases not matched to a gene. The length of the CDR3 is 14 residues. The CDR3 region has the DNA TGTGCCAGCTCTCCCGACAGGGAGTCCTATGGCTACACCTTC. Translation: CASSPDRESYGYTF.

CDR3 DNA: TGTGCCAGCAGCCGGGACAGGGGGCGCGAAAAACTGTTTTTT. Translating gives CASSRDRGREKLFF. The chain links TRBV5-4 to TRBJ1-4, with TRBD1 matching over 12 bases. Germline lookup yields CDR1 SGHNT and CDR2 YYREEE (reference sequence). The ends lost 4 bases at V and 8 bases at J; junction bases unmatched: 3. The CDR3 consists of 14 residues.

The V and J genes are TRBV7-9 and TRBJ2-3, with TRBD2 matching 7 bases. The germline V gene has CDR1 SEHNR and CDR2 FQNEAQ (reference sequence). The CDR3 covers 14 residues. With V trimmed by 5 bases and J by 6 bases, 8 bases remained unmatched. CDR3 region: CASSRKGEGDTQYF. The DNA for the CDR3 is TGTGCCAGCAGCCGTAAAGGGGAGGGCGATACGCAGTATTTT.

V usage is TRBV6-6 and J usage is TRBJ2-7; tentative D call: TRBD2 (6 bases). This CDR3 region has 14 residues. The V end lost 2 bases, the J end lost 4 bases, and 12 bases lay between the germline ends. The germline gives CDR1 MNHNY, CDR2 SVGAGI (reference sequence). The CDR3 DNA reads as TGTGCCAGCAGTTACCTGGGGGGTAGGTACGAGCAGTACTTC. This translates into CASSYLGGRYEQYF.

The chain combines TRBV7-2 with TRBJ2-5, with unresolved D. V lost 3 bases and J lost 5, with 10 bases in between. Germline values: CDR1 SGHTA, CDR2 FQGNSA. The CDR3 totals 13 residues. CDR3 region: CASSFGFRETQYF. The CDR3 region has the DNA TGTGCCAGCAGCTTCGGGTTTCGGGAGACCCAGTACTTC. Variable domain in full (rest from reference TRBV7-2 and TRBJ2-5): GAGVSQSPSNKVTEKGKDVELRCDPISGHTALYWYRQSLGQGLEFLIYFQGNSAPDKSGLPSDRFSAERTGGSVSTLTIQRTQQEDSAVYLCASSFGFRETQYFGPGTRLLVL.

The CDR3 reads CASSYGAGLTDTQYF. As DNA, the CDR3 is TGTGCCAGCAGTTACGGGGCGGGACTCACAGATACGCAGTATTTT. The chain is built from TRBV6-5 and TRBJ2-3; tentatively, D is TRBD2 (6 bases). V gave up 2 bases and J gave up 2 bases, with 11 bases separating them. Germline V gene lookup returns CDR1 MNHEY and CDR2 SVGAGI. The CDR3 is 15 residues long.

The chain is built from TRBV6-5 and TRBJ2-7, with D possibly TRBD1 on 5 matching bases. V gave up 0 bases and J gave up 2 bases, with 11 bases separating them. CDR1 and CDR2 from the germline V gene are MNHEY and SVGAGI. The CDR3 runs to 15 residues. CDR3 amino acids: CASSYSQGKTYEQYF. The CDR3 nucleotides are TGTGCCAGCAGTTACTCCCAGGGCAAGACCTACGAGCAGTACTTC.

The J gene is TRBJ2-7, the V gene TRBV6-1; no firm D call. CDR1 is MNHNS and CDR2 is SASEGT in the germline V gene. The CDR3 has 14 amino acids. The germline V and J ends were trimmed by 8 bases and 4 bases, with 18 bases remaining between them. The CDR3 sequence is CASSSQTKEYEQYF. As DNA, the CDR3 is TGTGCCAGCTCCAGCCAGACAAAAGAATACGAGCAGTACTTC.

V and J are TRBV5-1 and TRBJ1-4, with a possible D match to TRBD1 (5 bases). CDR3 length: 14 amino acids. Trimming removed 4 bases from V and 0 bases from J, with 7 bases in between. The germline V gene encodes CDR1 SGHRS and CDR2 YFSETQ. CDR3 protein: CASSQTATNEKLFF. The CDR3 bases are TGCGCCAGCAGCCAGACAGCAACTAATGAAAAACTGTTTTTT.

This clone has just one count. V gene TRBV6-5 combines with J gene TRBJ2-7; D is perhaps TRBD1 (6 bases). Germline V CDR1 and CDR2: MNHEY, SVGAGI. Between the trimmed V and J ends, which lost 0 bases and 3 bases, there was a span of 12 bases. This CDR3 has 15 amino acids. CDR3 residues: CASSYSGQGFYEQYF. CDR3 coding DNA: TGTGCCAGCAGTTACTCGGGACAAGGCTTCTACGAGCAGTACTTC.

The chain couples TRBV28 to TRBJ1-5, with unresolved D. Germline V lookup: CDR1 MDHEN, CDR2 SYDVKM. V dropped 5 bases and J dropped 7 bases, with 6 bases sitting between them. This CDR3 is 11 amino acids long. The CDR3 reads CASSERQPQHF. Here the CDR3 DNA reads TGTGCCAGCAGTGAGAGACAGCCCCAGCATTTT.

This clone was counted a few times. The gene calls are TRBV7-9 and TRBJ1-2, with 7 bases identical to TRBD1. The V and J ends lost 8 bases and 5 bases, in that order; junction bases with no gene match: 8. The germline CDR1 and CDR2 sequences are SEHNR and FQNEAQ (reference sequence). The CDR3 is 13 residues long. CDR3 region: CASARGRGYGYTF. For the CDR3, the DNA is TGTGCCAGCGCCCGGGGCAGGGGGTATGGCTACACCTTC.

This sequence joins TRBV6-5 and TRBJ2-5; D unresolved. V lost 6 bases to trimming and J lost 0 bases, with 11 bases between them. There are 14 residues in the CDR3. Germline CDR1 is MNHEY and CDR2 is SVGAGI. The CDR3 DNA reads TGTGCCAGCAGACGAATCGGGTACCAAGAGACCCAGTACTTC. The encoded protein is CASRRIGYQETQYF.

The CDR3 DNA sequence: TGCAGCCTCGGTGGCTATGGCTACACCTTC. This codes for CSLGGYGYTF. The chain employs TRBV20-1 and TRBJ1-2; D uncertain. Germline assignment: CDR1 DFQATT and CDR2 SNEGSKA (reference sequence). This CDR3 has 10 amino acids.

This chain joins TRBV25-1 and TRBJ2-7; maybe TRBD2 (6 bases). With 2 bases removed from V and 0 bases from J, the gap between germline ends came to 14 bases. CDR3 length equals 16 residues. The germline CDR1 and CDR2 sequences are MGHDK and SYGVNS. CDR3 residues: CASSEGVGGSSYEQYF. CDR3 nucleotides: TGTGCCAGCAGTGAAGGTGTGGGAGGATCCTCCTACGAGCAGTACTTC.

This clone was picked up a small number of times. The chain couples TRBV4-1 to TRBJ2-3; 9 bases fit TRBD1. The CDR3 consists of 16 residues. CDR1 and CDR2 (germline): MGHRA, YSYEKL. The V segment lost 4 bases and the J segment 1 base; nucleotides outside the gene matches: 6. The CDR3 loop is CASSPIRDRGTDTQYF. As DNA, the CDR3 is TGCGCCAGCAGCCCGATCCGGGACAGGGGCACAGATACGCAGTATTTT.

The chain is built from TRBV13 and TRBJ2-7; 8 bases fit TRBD2. The germline gives CDR1 PRHDT, CDR2 FYEKMQ (reference sequence). After removal of 5 bases from V and 4 bases from J, the junction contained 16 bases not matched to a gene. The CDR3 has 17 amino acids. The CDR3 loop is CASSPSAPGGRMYEQYF. Written as DNA, the CDR3 is TGTGCCAGCAGCCCGAGTGCCCCTGGCGGGAGGATGTACGAGCAGTACTTC. Supplemented by reference TRBV13 and TRBJ2-7, the full variable domain reads AAGVIQSPRHLIKEKRETATLKCYPIPRHDTVYWYQQGPGQDPQFLISFYEKMQSDKGSIPDRFSAQQFSDYHSELNMSSLELGDSALYFCASSPSAPGGRMYEQYFGPGTRLTVT.